Below are 32 T cell receptor beta chains sequenced from a single sample in a study of blood T cell repertoires in COVID-19. Generated by immunoSEQ multiplex PCR, the TCRdb table keeps only in-frame clones and is missing some. The profile shows 170,000 or so clones, more than 90% of them singletons. The sequenced material came from peripheral blood. The receptors stem from a man aged 45-65 years with acute or convalescent COVID-19.

Points on this clone: Other DNA variants within this sample encode the same CDR3. The chain couples TRBV5-1 to TRBJ2-3, with 7 nucleotides matching TRBD2. In germline, CDR1 is SGHRS, CDR2 YFSETQ. After removal of 0 bases from V and 2 bases from J, the junction contained 6 bases not matched to a gene. The CDR3 runs to 16 residues. The CDR3 region has the DNA TGCGCCAGCAGCTTGGGTGGACTAGGCCCCACAGATACGCAGTATTTT. Its protein product is CASSLGGLGPTDTQYF. The whole variable domain, filled in from reference TRBV5-1 and TRBJ2-3, reads KAGVTQTPRYLIKTRGQQVTLSCSPISGHRSVSWYQQTPGQGLQFLFEYFSETQRNKGNFPGRFSGRQFSNSRSEMNVSTLELGDSALYLCASSLGGLGPTDTQYFGPGTRLTVL.

This chain connects TRBV27 to TRBJ2-1; a possible D gene is TRBD2 (5 bases). Germline-derived CDR1 and CDR2 are MNHEY and SMNVEV (reference sequence). CDR3 size: 16 residues. V dropped 1 base and J dropped 4 bases, with 14 bases sitting between them. The CDR3 region has the DNA TGTGCCAGCAGTTTATATTTCGAGGGAAAATACAATGAGCAGTTCTTC. This translates into CASSLYFEGKYNEQFF.

This sequence joins TRBV6-6 and TRBJ2-2; 8 positions match TRBD2. The CDR3 extends over 15 amino acids. Germline-derived CDR1 and CDR2 are MNHNY and SVGAGI (reference sequence). V lost 8 bases, J lost 0 bases, and 5 bases stayed unmatched. CDR3 coding DNA: TGTGCCAGCGCCGGGGGGGGAGCGAACACCGGGGAGCTGTTTTTT. Translated, it gives CASAGGGANTGELFF.

The chain employs TRBV2 and TRBJ2-2, with unresolved D. Looked up from germline, CDR1 is SNHLY and CDR2 is FYNNEI. Trimming stripped 8 bases from V and 4 bases from J, with 14 bases between. The CDR3 has 14 residues. The CDR3: CASLTRSGTGELFF. The CDR3, as DNA: TGTGCCAGCTTGACGAGGTCGGGCACCGGGGAGCTGTTTTTT.

V and J are TRBV9 and TRBJ1-2; no definite D call. CDR3 length: 14 amino acids. V was pared by 0 bases and J by 4 bases, with 10 bases between. In germline, CDR1 is SGDLS, CDR2 YYNGEE. The chain's CDR3 is CASSVGGDGYGYTF. In nucleotides, the CDR3 is TGTGCCAGCAGCGTAGGGGGAGATGGCTATGGCTACACCTTC.

This clone was observed a few times. This chain connects TRBV6-5 to TRBJ2-3, with a weak D call TRBD2 (6 bases). CDR3 length: 15 amino acids. Germline V gene lookup returns CDR1 MNHEY and CDR2 SVGAGI. The germline V and J ends were trimmed by 6 bases and 0 bases, with 13 bases remaining between them. The CDR3 sequence: CASRRGGTSTDTQYF. The CDR3 DNA reads as TGTGCCAGCAGAAGGGGTGGGACTAGCACAGATACGCAGTATTTT.

The chain employs TRBV29-1 and TRBJ2-1; tentatively, D is TRBD1 (7 bases). V shed 3 bases and J shed 7 bases, with 13 bases lying between them. The CDR3 spans 13 residues. The germline V gene has CDR1 SQVTM and CDR2 ANQGSEA. The chain's CDR3 is CSVEEGAGNEQFF. The DNA of the CDR3 is TGCAGCGTTGAGGAGGGGGCCGGTAATGAGCAGTTCTTC.

The CDR3 spells CASSSGSGGASETQYF. In DNA form, the CDR3 reads TGTGCCAGCAGCTCTGGTTCCGGGGGTGCGTCGGAGACCCAGTACTTC. The chain employs TRBV7-6 and TRBJ2-5; maybe TRBD2 (6 bases). CDR3 length: 16 residues. The germline V gene encodes CDR1 SGHVS and CDR2 FNYEAQ. Trimming took off 4 bases at V and 5 bases at J, with 20 bases between the two ends. The full variable domain, in which reference TRBV7-6 and TRBJ2-5 provide the parts outside the CDR3, is GAGVSQSPRYKVTKRGQDVALRCDPISGHVSLYWYRQALGQGPEFLTYFNYEAQQDKSGLPNDRFSAERPEGSISTLTIQRTEQRDSAMYRCASSSGSGGASETQYFGPGTRLLVL.

J is TRBJ1-2 and V is TRBV9, with TRBD1 matching 8 bases. V shed 4 bases, J shed 1 base, and the junction held 15 bases outside the gene matches. In germline, CDR1 is SGDLS, CDR2 YYNGEE. The CDR3 extends over 18 amino acids. DNA of the CDR3: TGTGCCAGCAGCCGTGGGGTGGGGCAGGGGGCTGGTAACTATGGCTACACCTTC. Encoded protein: CASSRGVGQGAGNYGYTF.

The chain uses TRBV6-5 and TRBJ1-6; D is ambiguous. Between the trimmed V and J ends, which lost 2 bases and 4 bases, there was a span of 12 bases. This CDR3 spans 16 amino acids. The germline gives CDR1 MNHEY, CDR2 SVGAGI. CDR3: CASSYQPRSYNSPLHF. Here the CDR3 DNA reads TGTGCCAGCAGTTACCAGCCACGGAGTTATAATTCACCCCTCCACTTT.

This clone was seen a few times. The chain recombines TRBV19 with TRBJ1-4; D remains unclear. The V end was cut by 3 bases, the J end by 7 bases, with 12 bases between. CDR1 is LNHDA, CDR2 SQIVND, per germline (reference sequence). The CDR3 consists of 14 residues. In DNA form, the CDR3 reads TGTGCCAGTAGTATGTCCCCGCTCGGTGAAAAACTGTTTTTT. Protein: CASSMSPLGEKLFF.

The chain links TRBV27 to TRBJ2-3, with TRBD2 identical over 10 bases. Germline CDR1 reads MNHEY; CDR2 reads SMNVEV (reference sequence). Losses at the gene ends were 2 bases for V and 7 bases for J; bases not matched to a gene: 12. This CDR3 spans 17 amino acids. CDR3 protein: CASSLQAGWTSGYTQYF. The DNA for the CDR3 is TGTGCCAGCAGTTTACAGGCAGGGTGGACTAGCGGCTATACGCAGTATTTT.

The DNA of the CDR3 is TGTGCCAGCAGCTTAGGACAGGGGCGAGAAAAACTGTTTTTT. Protein: CASSLGQGREKLFF. The rearrangement links TRBV5-8 to TRBJ1-4, with TRBD1 matching 9 bases. CDR1 and CDR2 (germline): SGHTS, YDEGEE. This CDR3 spans 14 amino acids. J was trimmed by 8 bases and V by 2 bases; bases with no gene match: 4.

This chain joins TRBV29-1 and TRBJ2-1, with TRBD2 identical over 7 bases. V shed 4 bases, J shed 2 bases, and the junction held 2 bases outside the gene matches. The germline gives CDR1 SQVTM, CDR2 ANQGSEA. The CDR3 sequence is 13 residues long. In DNA, the CDR3 is TGCAGCGTTGTCGGACTAGCCTACAATGAGCAGTTCTTC. Translating gives CSVVGLAYNEQFF.

The chain couples TRBV3-1 (or the pseudogene TRBV3-2) to TRBJ2-7, with a possible D match to TRBD2 (6 bases). CDR1 and CDR2 from the germline V gene are LGHDT and YNNKEL (reference sequence). Trimming cost V 1 base and J 3 bases, with 10 bases left between them. The CDR3 length is 14 residues. DNA for the CDR3: TGTGCCAGCAGCCAAGGACTAGGCTACTACGAGCAGTACGTC. Amino acids: CASSQGLGYYEQYV.

The chain combines TRBV19 with TRBJ1-1, with D possibly TRBD1 on 5 matching bases. V gave up 7 bases and J gave up 6 bases, with 15 bases separating them. The CDR3 has 13 residues. CDR1 and CDR2 from the germline V gene are LNHDA and SQIVND (reference sequence). The CDR3 coding sequence is TGTGCCAGTACAGGGTCAGGGATCGCTGAAGCTTTCTTT. This gives the protein CASTGSGIAEAFF.

The rearrangement uses TRBV5-1 and TRBJ1-5, with 8 nucleotides matching TRBD1. Germline V CDR1 and CDR2: SGHRS, YFSETQ. The CDR3 has 15 amino acids. V gave up 4 bases and J gave up 7 bases; unmatched junction bases: 10. The CDR3 DNA is TGCGCCAGCAGCGTGACAGGGGCCTTCGGGCAGCCCCAGCATTTT. It yields the protein CASSVTGAFGQPQHF.

This chain connects TRBV5-5 to TRBJ1-2; tentatively, D is TRBD1 (6 bases). Germline-derived CDR1 and CDR2 are SGHKS and YYEKEE (reference sequence). The CDR3 totals 16 residues. V lost 9 bases and J lost 8, with 29 bases in between. CDR3: CAKPALGHIPLRGYTF. As DNA, the CDR3 is TGTGCCAAGCCAGCACTGGGACACATCCCGCTCCGGGGCTACACCTTC. Complete variable domain (other parts from reference TRBV5-5 and TRBJ1-2): DAGVTQSPTHLIKTRGQQVTLRCSPISGHKSVSWYQQVLGQGPQFIFQYYEKEERGRGNFPDRFSARQFPNYSSELNVNALLLGDSALYLCAKPALGHIPLRGYTFGSGTRLTVV.

The chain couples TRBV7-6 to TRBJ1-1; 7 positions match TRBD1. This CDR3 contains 15 residues. Trimming took 5 bases from V and 2 from J; bases not matched to a gene: 8. The V gene's germline CDR1 is SGHVS and CDR2 FNYEAQ. The chain's CDR3 is CASSLRTGPNTEAFF. The CDR3 coding sequence is TGTGCCAGCAGCCTACGGACAGGACCCAACACTGAAGCTTTCTTT. Drawing the rest from reference TRBV7-6 and TRBJ1-1, the complete variable domain is GAGVSQSPRYKVTKRGQDVALRCDPISGHVSLYWYRQALGQGPEFLTYFNYEAQQDKSGLPNDRFSAERPEGSISTLTIQRTEQRDSAMYRCASSLRTGPNTEAFFGQGTRLTVV.

Written as DNA, the CDR3 is TGTGCCATCTCCCAGTCAACTAATGAAAAACTGTTTTTT. It translates to CAISQSTNEKLFF. The rearrangement uses TRBV10-3 and TRBJ1-4; D is unresolved. The CDR3 consists of 13 residues. Looked up from germline, CDR1 is ENHRY and CDR2 is SYGVKD. Trimming took 8 bases from V and 0 from J, leaving 7 bases between them.

The chain carries TRBV15 and TRBJ2-2; 10 bases are a match to TRBD2. Germline V gene data show CDR1 as LNHNV and CDR2 as YYDKDF (reference sequence). CDR3 size: 19 residues. Trimming cost V 1 base and J 3 bases; bases outside gene matches: 11. The DNA for the CDR3 is TGTGCCACCAGCAGAGGAGGAGCGGGGGGGCGGCAGTACACCGGGGAGCTGTTTTTT. Protein: CATSRGGAGGRQYTGELFF.

This chain connects TRBV5-8 to TRBJ2-3; TRBD2 is a possible D gene (6 bases). The CDR3 consists of 17 residues. With 1 base removed from V and 0 bases from J, the gap between germline ends came to 15 bases. CDR1 SGHTS and CDR2 YDEGEE come from the germline V gene. The CDR3 DNA reads TGTGCCAGCAGCTTGACCCCCGGCGGGACTAGCACAGATACGCAGTATTTT. Its translation is CASSLTPGGTSTDTQYF.

The chain recombines TRBV10-3 with TRBJ2-1; 12 bases agree with TRBD2. This CDR3 comprises 14 residues. Germline lookup yields CDR1 ENHRY and CDR2 SYGVKD. J lost 14 bases, V lost 3 bases, and 8 bases had no gene match. The CDR3 sequence is CAISDGASGRGEFF. As DNA, the CDR3 is TGTGCCATCAGTGATGGGGCTAGCGGGAGGGGGGAGTTCTTC.

The chain is built from TRBV5-1 and TRBJ2-1; a possible D gene is TRBD2 (5 bases). Trimming took off 0 bases at V and 4 bases at J, with 11 bases between the two ends. CDR3 size: 15 residues. CDR1 is SGHRS and CDR2 is YFSETQ in the germline V gene. This chain's CDR3 is CASSLVAGSYNEQFF. CDR3 DNA: TGCGCCAGCAGCTTGGTGGCGGGTTCTTACAATGAGCAGTTCTTC.

The J gene is TRBJ2-3, the V gene TRBV18, with D unclear. CDR1 and CDR2 from the germline V gene are KGHSH and LQKENI. Between the trimmed V and J ends, which lost 0 bases and 2 bases, there was a span of 12 bases. The CDR3 loop spans 16 amino acids. The CDR3 nucleotides read TGTGCCAGCTCACCACCGGGCACTTATATCACAGATACGCAGTATTTT. It encodes CASSPPGTYITDTQYF.

CDR3: CASSETGYNSPLHF. CDR3 nucleotides: TGCGCCAGCAGCGAGACAGGGTATAATTCACCCCTCCACTTT. The chain is built from TRBV10-1 and TRBJ1-6; 7 bases are shared with TRBD1. The CDR3 totals 14 residues. V lost 6 bases, J lost 4 bases, and 3 bases stayed unmatched. Looked up from germline, CDR1 is WNHNN and CDR2 is SYGVQD (reference sequence).

V is TRBV7-8 and J is TRBJ2-7; D perhaps matches TRBD2 (6 bases). CDR1 is SGHVS, CDR2 FQNEAQ, per germline. The V end lost 4 bases, the J end lost 0 bases, and 13 bases lay between the germline ends. The CDR3 covers 15 residues. DNA of the CDR3: TGTGCCAGCAGCTGGAATAGCGGAGCCTCCTACGAGCAGTACTTC. Protein sequence: CASSWNSGASYEQYF. The whole variable domain, filled in from reference TRBV7-8 and TRBJ2-7, reads GAGVSQSPRYKVAKRGQDVALRCDPISGHVSLFWYQQALGQGPEFLTYFQNEAQLDKSGLPSDRFFAERPEGSVSTLKIQRTQQEDSAVYLCASSWNSGASYEQYFGPGTRLTVT.

The J gene is TRBJ2-3, the V gene TRBV6-4; no definite D call. V was cut by 0 bases and J by 1 base, with 5 bases left in between. This CDR3 contains 14 residues. Per the germline V gene, CDR1 is MRHNA and CDR2 is SNTAGT. CDR3 region: CASSDSTGTDTQYF. The CDR3 region has the DNA TGTGCCAGCAGTGACTCAACAGGCACAGATACGCAGTATTTT.

The chain joins TRBV11-3 to TRBJ2-1; no clear D. Germline lookup yields CDR1 SGHNT and CDR2 YENEEA. The length of the CDR3 is 15 residues. Trimming removed 0 bases from V and 5 bases from J, with 11 bases in between. CDR3 loop: CASSLDFYRDNEQFF. The CDR3 bases are TGTGCCAGCAGCTTAGATTTCTACAGAGACAATGAGCAGTTCTTC.

The CDR3 here is CASSLDFYNSPLHF. The CDR3 nucleotides are TGTGCCAGCAGCTTGGACTTCTATAATTCACCCCTCCACTTT. This chain joins TRBV7-3 and TRBJ1-6; D gene unclear. The germline V gene encodes CDR1 SGHTA and CDR2 FQGTGA. The CDR3 runs 14 residues. The V end lost 3 bases, the J end lost 3 bases, and 6 bases lay between the germline ends.

This clone showed up just once. V is TRBV29-1 and J is TRBJ2-1; tentative D call: TRBD2 (7 bases). CDR1 is SQVTM and CDR2 is ANQGSEA in the germline V gene. CDR3 length: 15 residues. With 7 bases removed from V and 0 bases from J, the gap between germline ends came to 16 bases. This CDR3 is CSAARGADSYNEQFF. In DNA, the CDR3 is TGCAGCGCGGCCCGGGGGGCCGACTCCTACAATGAGCAGTTCTTC.

This rearrangement joins TRBV5-4 to TRBJ1-5; tentative D call: TRBD1 (5 bases). V dropped 1 base and J dropped 5 bases, with 10 bases sitting between them. Per germline, CDR1 SGHNT and CDR2 YYREEE (reference sequence). This CDR3 spans 14 amino acids. CDR3 in amino acids: CASSLWGQDQPQHF. The CDR3 DNA is TGTGCCAGCAGCTTGTGGGGCCAAGATCAGCCCCAGCATTTT.